This T cell receptor beta chain was identified during a study of T cell clusters in autoimmune cytopenias. Whole-study context: Per sample, median TRB depth was approximately 54,000 reads, yielding a median roughly 2,400 distinct clonotypes.

The study's findings and limits: Physiological T cell clusters of healthy donors were apparently absent in primary autoimmune cytopenia patients. Functional roles of the in silico T cell clusters still await experimental validation.

Tens of thousands of genome equivalents of blood DNA were amplified for TRB. TRB was amplified by touch-down multiplex PCR, primer pools A and B combined. Using the multiplex PCR reads, TCRdb records one entry per CDR3 protein without DNA. Its table lists around 5,000 distinct CDR3 sequences. Germline assignment: CDR1 MNHEY and CDR2 SVGAGI. The CDR3 spans 13 residues. By frequency, this clonotype is medium-sized. Antigen specificity is unknown. The sequence derives from a human donor with an autoimmune cytopenia or autoimmune hepatitis (not recorded which). This chain links TRBV6-5 with TRBJ1-5. Material for sequencing was peripheral blood. CDR3 residues: CASSYDMDQPQHF.